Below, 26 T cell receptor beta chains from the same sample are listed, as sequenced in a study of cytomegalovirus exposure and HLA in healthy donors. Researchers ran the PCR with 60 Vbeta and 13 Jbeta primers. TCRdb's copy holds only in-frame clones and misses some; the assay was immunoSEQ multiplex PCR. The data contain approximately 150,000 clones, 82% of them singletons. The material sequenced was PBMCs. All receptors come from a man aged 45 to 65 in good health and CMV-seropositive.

CDR3 amino acids: CASSLVGGNEQFF. The CDR3 coding sequence is TGTGCCAGCAGCTTAGTAGGAGGCAATGAGCAGTTCTTC. This rearrangement joins TRBV7-2 to TRBJ2-1, with D possibly TRBD2 on 5 matching bases. The CDR3 consists of 13 residues. V was shortened by 1 base and J by 6 bases, with 7 bases between the two germline ends. Germline V CDR1 and CDR2: SGHTA, FQGNSA.

Written as DNA, the CDR3 is TGTGCCAGCAGTGAGAGGGGGGGCGGTGAAAAACTGTTTTTT. Amino acids: CASSERGGGEKLFF. The J gene is TRBJ1-4, the V gene TRBV6-1; D might be TRBD1 (6 bases). Looked up from germline, CDR1 is MNHNS and CDR2 is SASEGT. Trimming removed 3 bases at V and 7 bases at J, with 12 bases between. CDR3 size: 14 residues.

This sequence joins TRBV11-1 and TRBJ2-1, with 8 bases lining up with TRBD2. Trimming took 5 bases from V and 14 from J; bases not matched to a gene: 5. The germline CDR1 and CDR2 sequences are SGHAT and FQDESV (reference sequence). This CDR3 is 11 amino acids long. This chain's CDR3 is CASSEAGEEFF. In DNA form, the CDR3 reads TGTGCCAGCAGCGAAGCGGGGGAAGAGTTCTTC. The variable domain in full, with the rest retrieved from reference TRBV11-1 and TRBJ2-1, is EAEVAQSPRYKITEKSQAVAFWCDPISGHATLYWYRQILGQGPELLVQFQDESVVDDSQLPKDRFSAERLKGVDSTLKIQPAELGDSAMYLCASSEAGEEFFGPGTRLTVL.

This chain's CDR3 is CASSLDRGPYEQYF. As DNA, the CDR3 is TGTGCCAGCAGCTTGGACAGGGGGCCCTACGAGCAGTACTTC. The V and J genes are TRBV5-4 and TRBJ2-7, with 9 positions matching TRBD1. The germline CDR1 and CDR2 sequences are SGHNT and YYREEE (reference sequence). The CDR3 consists of 14 residues. After removal of 0 bases from V and 2 bases from J, the junction contained 0 bases not matched to a gene.

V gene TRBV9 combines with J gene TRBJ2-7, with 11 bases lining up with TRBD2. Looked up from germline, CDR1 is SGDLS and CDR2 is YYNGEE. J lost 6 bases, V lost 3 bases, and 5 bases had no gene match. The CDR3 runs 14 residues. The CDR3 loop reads CASSGGLAASEQYF. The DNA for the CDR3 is TGTGCCAGCAGCGGGGGACTAGCGGCCAGCGAGCAGTACTTC.

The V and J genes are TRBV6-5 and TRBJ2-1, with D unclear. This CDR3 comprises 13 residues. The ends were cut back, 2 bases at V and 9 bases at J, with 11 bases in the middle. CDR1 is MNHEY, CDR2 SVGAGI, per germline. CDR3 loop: CASSYRVLAEQFF. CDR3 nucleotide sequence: TGTGCCAGCAGTTACCGGGTATTGGCTGAGCAGTTCTTC.

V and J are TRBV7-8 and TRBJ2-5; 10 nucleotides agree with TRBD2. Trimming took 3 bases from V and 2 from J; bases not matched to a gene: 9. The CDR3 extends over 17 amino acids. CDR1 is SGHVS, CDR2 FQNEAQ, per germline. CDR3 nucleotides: TGTGCCAGCAGCTTCACTCGACTAGCGGGTATACAAGAGACCCAGTACTTC. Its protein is CASSFTRLAGIQETQYF.

CDR3 amino acids: CASSVSGIYNEQFF. For the CDR3, the DNA is TGTGCCAGCAGCGTTTCCGGGATTTACAATGAGCAGTTCTTC. The V call is TRBV9, the J call TRBJ2-1, with a possible D match to TRBD2 (5 bases). The CDR3 is 14 amino acids. With 2 bases removed from V and 4 bases from J, the gap between germline ends came to 10 bases. The germline V gene has CDR1 SGDLS and CDR2 YYNGEE.

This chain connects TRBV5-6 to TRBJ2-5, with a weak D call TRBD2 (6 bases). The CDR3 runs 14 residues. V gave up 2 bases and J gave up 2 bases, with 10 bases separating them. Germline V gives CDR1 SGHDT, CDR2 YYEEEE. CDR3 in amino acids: CASSFRAGQETQYF. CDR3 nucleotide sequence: TGTGCCAGCAGCTTTAGGGCGGGGCAAGAGACCCAGTACTTC.

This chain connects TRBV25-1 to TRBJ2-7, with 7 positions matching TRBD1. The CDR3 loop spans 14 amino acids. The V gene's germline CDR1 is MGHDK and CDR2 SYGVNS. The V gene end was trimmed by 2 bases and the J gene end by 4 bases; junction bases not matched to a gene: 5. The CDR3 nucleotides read TGTGCCAGCAGTGAACGAGACAGGGCGTACGAGCAGTACTTC. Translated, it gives CASSERDRAYEQYF.

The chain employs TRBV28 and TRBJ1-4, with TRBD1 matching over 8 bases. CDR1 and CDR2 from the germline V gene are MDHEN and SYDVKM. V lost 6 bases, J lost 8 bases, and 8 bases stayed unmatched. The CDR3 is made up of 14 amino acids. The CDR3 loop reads CASSKQGVQEKLFF. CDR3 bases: TGTGCCAGCAGCAAACAGGGGGTCCAGGAAAAACTGTTTTTT.

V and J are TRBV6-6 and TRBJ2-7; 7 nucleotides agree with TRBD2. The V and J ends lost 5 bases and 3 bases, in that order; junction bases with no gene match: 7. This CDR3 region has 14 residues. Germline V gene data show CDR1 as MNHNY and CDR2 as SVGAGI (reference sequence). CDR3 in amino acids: CASSNRDYNYEQYF. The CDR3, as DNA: TGTGCCAGCAGTAACCGGGACTACAACTACGAGCAGTACTTC.

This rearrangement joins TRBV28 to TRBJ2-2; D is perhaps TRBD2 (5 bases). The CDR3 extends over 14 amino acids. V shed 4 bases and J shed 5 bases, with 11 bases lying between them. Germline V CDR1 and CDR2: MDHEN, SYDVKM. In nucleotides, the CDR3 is TGTGCCAGCAGTTGGAGCGGTTATACCGGGGAGCTGTTTTTT. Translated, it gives CASSWSGYTGELFF.

CDR3 region: CASSLLTGGGYEQYF. The CDR3 coding sequence is TGCGCCAGCAGCCTCTTGACAGGGGGCGGCTACGAGCAGTACTTC. The rearrangement links TRBV5-1 to TRBJ2-7, with 10 bases aligning to TRBD1. The CDR3 runs 15 residues. V shed 4 bases and J 3 bases; nucleotides not matched to a gene: 7. CDR1 is SGHRS, CDR2 YFSETQ, per germline.

Written as DNA, the CDR3 is TGTGCCAGCAGCTTAGGTTCCTTCCAAGAGACCCAGTACTTC. This encodes CASSLGSFQETQYF. V usage is TRBV7-2 and J usage is TRBJ2-5; D gene uncertain. The ends were cut back, 1 base at V and 1 base at J, with 7 bases in the middle. Germline V gives CDR1 SGHTA, CDR2 FQGNSA. This CDR3 comprises 14 residues. The full variable domain, completed using reference TRBV7-2 and TRBJ2-5, is GAGVSQSPSNKVTEKGKDVELRCDPISGHTALYWYRQSLGQGLEFLIYFQGNSAPDKSGLPSDRFSAERTGGSVSTLTIQRTQQEDSAVYLCASSLGSFQETQYFGPGTRLLVL.

CDR3 bases: TGTGCCAGCAGCTGGACAGGGGACTACGAGCAGTACTTC. Its translation is CASSWTGDYEQYF. The rearrangement links TRBV7-2 to TRBJ2-7; 9 bases are a match to TRBD1. Germline V lookup: CDR1 SGHTA, CDR2 FQGNSA. After removal of 4 bases from V and 3 bases from J, the junction contained 1 base not matched to a gene. The CDR3 contains 13 residues.

The CDR3 coding sequence is TGCGCCAGCAGCTTGGCCACGAGGGCCGGGGACACTGAAGCTTTCTTT. It yields the protein CASSLATRAGDTEAFF. The J gene is TRBJ1-1, the V gene TRBV5-1; D ambiguous. Trimming shortened V by 0 bases and J by 3 bases, and 15 bases separated the two germline ends. Germline V gene lookup returns CDR1 SGHRS and CDR2 YFSETQ. This CDR3 is 16 amino acids long.

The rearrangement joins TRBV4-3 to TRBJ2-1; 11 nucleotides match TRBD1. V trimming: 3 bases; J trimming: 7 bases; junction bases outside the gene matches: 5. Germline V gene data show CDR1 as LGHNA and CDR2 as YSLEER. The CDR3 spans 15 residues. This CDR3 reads CASSHGTGGENEQFF. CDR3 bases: TGCGCCAGCAGCCACGGGACAGGGGGGGAGAATGAGCAGTTCTTC.

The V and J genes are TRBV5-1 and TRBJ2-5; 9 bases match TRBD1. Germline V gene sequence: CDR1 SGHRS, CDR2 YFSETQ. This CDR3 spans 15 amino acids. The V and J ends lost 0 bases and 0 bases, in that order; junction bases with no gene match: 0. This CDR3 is CASSLDRGHQETQYF. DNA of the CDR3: TGCGCCAGCAGCTTGGACAGGGGGCACCAAGAGACCCAGTACTTC.

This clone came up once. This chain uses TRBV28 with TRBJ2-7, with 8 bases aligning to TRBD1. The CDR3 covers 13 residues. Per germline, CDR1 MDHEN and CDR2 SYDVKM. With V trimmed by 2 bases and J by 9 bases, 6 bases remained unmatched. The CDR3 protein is CASSLVQGARQYF. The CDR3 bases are TGTGCCAGCAGTTTAGTTCAGGGGGCGCGGCAGTACTTC.

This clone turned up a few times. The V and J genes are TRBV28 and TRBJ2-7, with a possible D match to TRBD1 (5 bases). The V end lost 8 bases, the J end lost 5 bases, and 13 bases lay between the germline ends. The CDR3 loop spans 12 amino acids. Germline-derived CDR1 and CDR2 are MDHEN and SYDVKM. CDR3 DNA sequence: TGTGCCAGCGGGGCTCGAAGGGACGAGCAGTACTTC. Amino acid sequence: CASGARRDEQYF.

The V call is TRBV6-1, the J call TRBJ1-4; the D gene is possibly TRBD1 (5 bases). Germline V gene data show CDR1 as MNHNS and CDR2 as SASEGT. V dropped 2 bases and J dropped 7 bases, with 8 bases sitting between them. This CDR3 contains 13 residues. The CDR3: CASSELRGEKLFF. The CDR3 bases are TGTGCCAGCAGTGAACTAAGGGGTGAAAAACTGTTTTTT.

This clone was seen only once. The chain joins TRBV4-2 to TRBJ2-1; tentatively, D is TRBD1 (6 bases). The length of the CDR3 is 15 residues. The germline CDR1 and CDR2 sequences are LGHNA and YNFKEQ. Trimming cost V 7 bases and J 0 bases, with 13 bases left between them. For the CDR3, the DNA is TGTGCCAGCACCCGGGACATAAGCTCCTACAATGAGCAGTTCTTC. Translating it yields CASTRDISSYNEQFF.

This CDR3 is CASSRPGENEQFF. CDR3 coding DNA: TGTGCCAGCTCACGGCCAGGGGAGAATGAGCAGTTCTTC. The chain is built from TRBV18 and TRBJ2-1; a weak D match, TRBD1 (6 bases). V lost 4 bases to trimming and J lost 7 bases, with 11 bases between them. CDR1 and CDR2 from the germline V gene are KGHSH and LQKENI. The CDR3 loop spans 13 amino acids.

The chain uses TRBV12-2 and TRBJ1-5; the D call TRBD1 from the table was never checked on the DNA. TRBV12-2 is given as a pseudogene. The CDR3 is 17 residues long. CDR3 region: CASRLGLGQYSNQPQHF. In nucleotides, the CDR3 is TGTGCAAGTCGCTTAGGCCTGGGCCAGTATAGCAATCAGCCCCAGCATTTT.

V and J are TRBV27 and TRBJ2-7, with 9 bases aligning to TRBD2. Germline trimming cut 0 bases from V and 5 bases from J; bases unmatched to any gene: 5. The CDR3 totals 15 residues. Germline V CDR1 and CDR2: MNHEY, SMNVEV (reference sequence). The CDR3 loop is CASSLSGTSFHEQYF. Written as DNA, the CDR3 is TGTGCCAGCAGTTTATCGGGGACTAGCTTCCACGAGCAGTACTTC.